Below are 17 T cell receptor beta chains sequenced from a single sample in a study of T cell responses to AZD1222 COVID-19 vaccine. Method: immunoSEQ multiplex PCR; TCRdb's copy keeps in-frame clones and lacks some. This table has approximately 150,000 clones, 80% to 90% appearing once. The sample here was peripheral blood, taken on day 0 of AZD1222 vaccination. The receptors derive from an adult in good health.

This sequence joins TRBV14 and TRBJ1-1, with a possible D match to TRBD1 (5 bases). Germline V gene data show CDR1 as SGHDN and CDR2 as FVKESK. This CDR3 contains 14 residues. V shed 4 bases and J shed 4 bases, with 13 bases lying between them. The CDR3 protein is CASSPGTGSTEAFF. CDR3 DNA: TGTGCCAGCAGCCCCGGGACGGGGAGCACTGAAGCTTTCTTT.

A single count supports this clone. This sequence joins TRBV2 and TRBJ1-1; D is ambiguous. The ends were cut back, 6 bases at V and 1 base at J, with 9 bases in the middle. Germline V gene sequence: CDR1 SNHLY, CDR2 FYNNEI. This CDR3 has 13 residues. The CDR3 protein is CASRADSNTEAFF. In nucleotides, the CDR3 is TGTGCCAGCAGGGCTGACTCGAACACTGAAGCTTTCTTT.

This chain joins TRBV30 and TRBJ1-6; TRBD1 aligns across 9 bases. The length of the CDR3 is 13 residues. Germline CDR1 GTSNPN, CDR2 SVGIG (reference sequence). Trimming took 3 bases from V and 10 from J; bases not matched to a gene: 4. The CDR3 loop reads CAWSDRGGSPLHF. Written as DNA, the CDR3 is TGTGCCTGGAGCGACAGGGGGGGATCACCCCTCCACTTT.

This clone was seen more than once but under ten times. The chain uses TRBV2 and TRBJ1-6; D remains unclear. The CDR3 has 18 amino acids. The germline V and J ends were trimmed by 8 bases and 0 bases, with 20 bases remaining between them. Germline-derived CDR1 and CDR2 are SNHLY and FYNNEI. The chain's CDR3 is CASGGGGPLSSYNSPLHF. The CDR3, as DNA: TGTGCCAGCGGAGGCGGTGGGCCCCTAAGCTCCTATAATTCACCCCTCCACTTT.

In nucleotides, the CDR3 is TGCGCCAGCAGCTTGGACGGGCAGGGGAATCAGCCCCAGCATTTT. Its translation: CASSLDGQGNQPQHF. V is TRBV5-1 and J is TRBJ1-5; D might be TRBD1 (6 bases). The germline V gene encodes CDR1 SGHRS and CDR2 YFSETQ. With 0 bases removed from V and 4 bases from J, the gap between germline ends came to 11 bases. This CDR3 has 15 amino acids.

The chain recombines TRBV2 with TRBJ2-7, with 7 bases aligning to TRBD2. Germline assignment: CDR1 SNHLY and CDR2 FYNNEI. Trimming removed 8 bases from V and 2 bases from J; junction bases left unmatched: 3. The CDR3 has 12 residues. The CDR3 here is CASGGGAYEQYF. CDR3 DNA sequence: TGTGCCAGCGGGGGAGGGGCCTACGAGCAGTACTTC.

The rearrangement links TRBV2 to TRBJ1-5; 9 nucleotides line up with TRBD1. This CDR3 has 13 amino acids. Germline V gene sequence: CDR1 SNHLY, CDR2 FYNNEI. Here the CDR3 DNA reads TGTGCGATTCGGACAGGGGCCAATCAGCCCCAGCATTTT. It yields the protein CAIRTGANQPQHF.

This chain links TRBV7-2 with TRBJ1-4, with D possibly matching TRBD1 (5 bases). Germline CDR1 is SGHTA and CDR2 is FQGNSA. This CDR3 spans 16 amino acids. Trimming pared 2 bases from V and 3 bases from J, leaving 13 bases between. The CDR3 DNA sequence: TGTGCCAGCAGCTTAAGATCCGGGGGGGCTAATGAAAAACTGTTTTTT. Its translation is CASSLRSGGANEKLFF.

A note on this clone: Other DNA sequences from this sample encode an identical CDR3 as well. The chain joins TRBV19 to TRBJ1-1; no clear D. CDR1 and CDR2 (germline): LNHDA, SQIVND (reference sequence). The CDR3 covers 13 residues. The V end lost 3 bases, the J end lost 1 base, and 6 bases lay between the germline ends. For the CDR3, the DNA is TGTGCCAGTAGTATTTCGACGAACACTGAAGCTTTCTTT. The encoded protein is CASSISTNTEAFF.

V usage is TRBV7-2 and J usage is TRBJ2-1; a possible D gene is TRBD1 (6 bases). The CDR3 spans 15 residues. Germline CDR1 reads SGHTA; CDR2 reads FQGNSA. The V and J ends lost 5 bases and 9 bases respectively, with 20 bases between them. In nucleotides, the CDR3 is TGTGCCAGCAGCAACTCGACAGGTCGTAGGGGTGAGCAGTTCTTC. As protein: CASSNSTGRRGEQFF.

This clone was counted between two and nine times. V is TRBV30 and J is TRBJ1-1; D gene uncertain. Germline CDR1 is GTSNPN and CDR2 is SVGIG (reference sequence). This CDR3 spans 13 amino acids. V lost 3 bases and J lost 2, with 10 bases in between. The CDR3 DNA reads as TGTGCCTGGAGAACACTTCTTAACACTGAAGCTTTCTTT. Its protein is CAWRTLLNTEAFF.

This rearrangement joins TRBV18 to TRBJ2-1, with 10 bases lining up with TRBD2. This CDR3 region has 17 residues. The V gene end was trimmed by 0 bases and the J gene end by 5 bases; junction bases not matched to a gene: 7. Germline values: CDR1 KGHSH, CDR2 LQKENI. DNA for the CDR3: TGTGCCAGCTCACCACCCAGGCTAGCGGGAGTTAACAATGAGCAGTTCTTC. It is translated as CASSPPRLAGVNNEQFF.

The CDR3 spells CAWSAGQGNSPLHF. The CDR3 DNA reads as TGTGCCTGGAGTGCCGGACAGGGTAATTCACCCCTCCACTTT. This chain uses TRBV30 with TRBJ1-6; TRBD1 matches at 8 bases. With V trimmed by 1 base and J by 6 bases, 2 bases remained unmatched. The CDR3 runs 14 residues. Germline CDR1 is GTSNPN and CDR2 is SVGIG (reference sequence).

This sequence joins TRBV12-3 or TRBV12-4 and TRBJ2-2; no clear D gene. This CDR3 is 11 amino acids long. V shed 2 bases and J shed 6 bases, with 1 base lying between them. The CDR3 loop reads CASSLPGELFF. CDR3 bases: TGTGCCAGCAGTTTACCCGGGGAGCTGTTTTTT.

This clone was seen just once. Relative to the germline gene, one junction end is altered; a read error may explain this. The chain joins TRBV2 to TRBJ2-7; possible D gene TRBD1, 5 bases. The CDR3 has 15 residues. CDR1 is SNHLY, CDR2 FYNNEI, per germline. Here the CDR3 DNA reads TGTGCCAGCAGGGAAGTGGGGCAGGGCCACTACGAGCAGTACTTC. Amino acids: CASREVGQGHYEQYF. The full variable domain, completed using reference TRBV2 and TRBJ2-7, is EPEVTQTPSHQVTQMGQEVILRCVPISNHLYFYWYRQILGQKVEFLVSFYNNEISEKSEIFDDQFSVERPDGSNFTLKIRSTKLEDSAMYFCASREVGQGHYEQYFGPGTRLTVT.

V usage is TRBV9 and J usage is TRBJ1-3, with D hard to call. The CDR3 extends over 15 amino acids. CDR1 is SGDLS and CDR2 is YYNGEE in the germline V gene. The ends were cut back, 3 bases at V and 0 bases at J, with 10 bases in the middle. The CDR3 loop is CASSGSVYSGNTIYF. The CDR3 region has the DNA TGTGCCAGCAGCGGGTCTGTATACTCTGGAAACACCATATATTTT.

The CDR3 spells CASSQVIGDEQFF. The CDR3, as DNA: TGCGCCAGCAGCCAAGTAATCGGGGATGAGCAGTTCTTC. The chain joins TRBV4-1 to TRBJ2-1, with D maybe TRBD2 (5 bases). The CDR3 runs to 13 residues. Germline assignment: CDR1 MGHRA and CDR2 YSYEKL. V was trimmed by 1 base and J by 8 bases, leaving 9 bases between them.